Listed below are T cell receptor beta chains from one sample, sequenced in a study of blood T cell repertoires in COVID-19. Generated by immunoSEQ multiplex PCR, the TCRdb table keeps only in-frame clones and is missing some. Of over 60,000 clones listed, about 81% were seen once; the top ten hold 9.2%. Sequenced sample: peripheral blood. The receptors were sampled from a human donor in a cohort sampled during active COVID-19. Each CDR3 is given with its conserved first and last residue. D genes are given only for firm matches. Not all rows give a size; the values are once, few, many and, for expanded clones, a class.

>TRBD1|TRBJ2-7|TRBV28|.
TGTGCCAGCAGTTTATTATGGGCTTCGGGACAGGGGCTCCACGAGCAGTACTTC
CASSLLWASGQGLHEQYF
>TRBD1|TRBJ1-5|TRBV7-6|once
TGTGCCAGCAGCGCGCGGGACAGGGGCAATCAGCCCCAGCATTTT
CASSARDRGNQPQHF
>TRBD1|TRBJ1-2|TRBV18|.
TGTGCCAGCTCACCCGGACAGGGGCTCAGCTACACCTTC
CASSPGQGLSYTF
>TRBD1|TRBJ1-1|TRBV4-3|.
TGCGCCAGCAGCCTTACAGGGGACTCGGAAGCTTTCTTT
CASSLTGDSEAFF
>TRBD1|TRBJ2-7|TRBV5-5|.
TGTGCCAGCAGCTTAGGTCGGGACAGGGCCGCCTACGAGCAGTACTTC
CASSLGRDRAAYEQYF
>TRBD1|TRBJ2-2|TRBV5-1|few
TGCGCCACGTACAGGGGGGACACCGGGGAGCTGTTTTTT
CATYRGDTGELFF
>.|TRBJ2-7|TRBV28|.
TGTGCCAGCAGTTTAATGGGGGGAGCCGCATACGAGCAGTACTTC
CASSLMGGAAYEQYF
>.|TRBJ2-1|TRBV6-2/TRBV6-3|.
TGTGCCAGCAGTGATGGACTATTCTCCTACAATGAGCAGTTCTTC
CASSDGLFSYNEQFF
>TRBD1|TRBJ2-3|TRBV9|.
TGTGCCAGCAGCGATGGGACAGCGCACACAGATACGCAGTATTTT
CASSDGTAHTDTQYF
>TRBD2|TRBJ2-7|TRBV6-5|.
TGTGCCAGTAAAGGACTAGCGGGAGTTGAGCAGTACTTC
CASKGLAGVEQYF
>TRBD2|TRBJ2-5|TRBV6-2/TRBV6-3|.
TGTGCCAGCAGTTACGCCGGACTAGCGGAGACCCAGTACTTC
CASSYAGLAETQYF
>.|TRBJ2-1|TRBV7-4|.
TGTGCCAGCAGCCGGAGCGGTGACTCCTACAATGAGCAGTTCTTC
CASSRSGDSYNEQFF
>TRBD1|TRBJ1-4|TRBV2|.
TGTGCCAGCAGGAGACAGGGGGTTGAAAAACTGTTTTTT
CASRRQGVEKLFF
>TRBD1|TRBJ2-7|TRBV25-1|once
TGTGCCACCAAGGGACAGGAGACCTACGAGCAGTACTTC
CATKGQETYEQYF
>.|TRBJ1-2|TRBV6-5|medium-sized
TGTGCCAGCAGTTACTCGGACAGAACTAACTATGGCTACACCTTC
CASSYSDRTNYGYTF
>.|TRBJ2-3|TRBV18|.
TGTGCCAGAAATGTGGGGGAGGGGGCAGATACGCAGTATTTT
CARNVGEGADTQYF
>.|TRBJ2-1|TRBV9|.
TGTGCCAGCAGCGCTACCGCGGGGGCAGACGGCCACAATGAGCAGTTCTTC
CASSATAGADGHNEQFF
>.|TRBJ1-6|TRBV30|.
TGTGCCTGGAGCGAGGGCTGGCTAGCGGGCTCCTATAATTCACCCCTCCACTTT
CAWSEGWLAGSYNSPLHF
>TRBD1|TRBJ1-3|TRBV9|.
TGTGCCAGCAGCGTAGAGGGACAGGGGGGAAACACCATATATTTT
CASSVEGQGGNTIYF
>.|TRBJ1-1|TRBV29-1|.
TGCAGCGTTCAGGGTCACACTGAAGCTTTCTTT
CSVQGHTEAFF
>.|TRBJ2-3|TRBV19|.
TGTGCCAGTAGTATGACGGGGACAGATACGCAGTATTTT
CASSMTGTDTQYF
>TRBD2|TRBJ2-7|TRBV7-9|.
TGTGCCAGCAGCCGGGGTCCCGGGGGGTACGAGCAGTACTTC
CASSRGPGGYEQYF
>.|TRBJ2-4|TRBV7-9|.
TGTGCCAGCAGCGAATCCAACAGCAAAAACATTCAGTACTTC
CASSESNSKNIQYF
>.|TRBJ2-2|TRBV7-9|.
TGTGCCAGCACCCCGTCGGGGAACACCGGGGAGCTGTTTTTT
CASTPSGNTGELFF
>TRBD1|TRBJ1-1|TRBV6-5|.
TGTGCCAGCAGTTACTCAGGGGGCTCGAACACTGAAGCTTTCTTT
CASSYSGGSNTEAFF
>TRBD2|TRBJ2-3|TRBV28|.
TGTGCCAGCAAGCGGGAGAGCCGAGATACGCAGTATTTT
CASKRESRDTQYF
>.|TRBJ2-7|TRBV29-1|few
TGCAGCGTTGCCCTCAGCTACGAGCAGTACTTC
CSVALSYEQYF
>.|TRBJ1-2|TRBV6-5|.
TGTGCCAGCAACAGGGACTATGGCTACACCTTC
CASNRDYGYTF
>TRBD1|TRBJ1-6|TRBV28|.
TGTGCCAGCAGGGGACAGGGCCCACCCCTCCACTTT
CASRGQGPPLHF
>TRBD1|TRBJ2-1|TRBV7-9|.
TGTGCCAGCAGCCCCTCCCGGGACAGGGGGATCCCCTACAATGAGCAGTTCTTC
CASSPSRDRGIPYNEQFF
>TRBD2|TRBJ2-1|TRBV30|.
TGTGCCTGGAGTGCGGGAGGGCAATATGAGCAGTTCTTC
CAWSAGGQYEQFF
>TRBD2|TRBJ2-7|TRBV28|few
TGTGCCAGCAGTTTTACGGGAGGGAACTACGAGCAGTACTTC
CASSFTGGNYEQYF
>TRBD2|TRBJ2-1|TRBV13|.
TGTGCCAGCAGCTCAAAGACGGGAGGGAGAGGCTCCTACAATGAGCAGTTCTTC
CASSSKTGGRGSYNEQFF
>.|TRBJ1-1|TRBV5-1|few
TGCGCCAGCAGCCTTCAGACAGACACTGAAGCTTTCTTT
CASSLQTDTEAFF
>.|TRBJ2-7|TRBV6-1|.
TGTGCCAGCAGTGAAGCTCCAGGGGCGCGATACGAGCAGTACTTC
CASSEAPGARYEQYF
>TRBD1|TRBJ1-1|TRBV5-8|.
TGTGCCAGCAGCTCCGGACAGGGCAACCTGAACACTGAAGCTTTCTTT
CASSSGQGNLNTEAFF
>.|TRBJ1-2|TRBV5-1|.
TGCGCCAGCAGCCCGTATGCACCCTCAGCTAACTATGGCTACACCTTC
CASSPYAPSANYGYTF